Shown below are 6 T cell receptor beta chains from a single sample sequenced in a study of CD8+ T cells in alopecia areata. RNA was isolated and reverse transcribed to cDNA, the sequencing template. The protocol was immunoSEQ multiplex PCR, while the TCRdb copy is restricted to in-frame clones and leaves out a portion. Altogether under 200,000 clones are present, 60% to 75% being singletons, with the ten largest covering approximately 15%. Indicated treatment: oral pan-JAK inhibitor, 5-10 mg twice daily. Specimen: CD4+ T cells sorted from blood, collected at week 24, from a patient treated with tofacitinib. All receptors derive from a human donor with alopecia areata.

The chain has TRBV30 and TRBJ2-5, with 9 positions matching TRBD1. CDR1 is GTSNPN, CDR2 SVGIG, per germline (reference sequence). The J segment lost 2 bases and the V segment lost 7 bases, leaving 8 bases of the junction unmatched. CDR3 size: 14 residues. CDR3 coding DNA: TGTGCCTATTCCGGGACAGGGTGGCAAGAGACCCAGTACTTC. Translated, it gives CAYSGTGWQETQYF.

The gene calls are TRBV5-1 and TRBJ2-1; 10 positions agree with TRBD2. Germline V gene lookup returns CDR1 SGHRS and CDR2 YFSETQ. The CDR3 extends over 16 amino acids. Trimming cost V 4 bases and J 2 bases; bases outside gene matches: 6. CDR3 in amino acids: CASSVSGGEAYNEQFF. The DNA for the CDR3 is TGCGCCAGCAGCGTAAGCGGGGGGGAGGCCTACAATGAGCAGTTCTTC.

This sequence joins TRBV27 and TRBJ2-7; no clear D. The V end was cut by 5 bases, the J end by 2 bases, with 22 bases between. Germline lookup yields CDR1 MNHEY and CDR2 SMNVEV (reference sequence). The CDR3 length is 17 residues. CDR3 DNA sequence: TGTGCCAGCAGTCCACTCCTCAACGCCCCTCCTACCTACGAGCAGTACTTC. Translation gives CASSPLLNAPPTYEQYF.

This chain joins TRBV30 and TRBJ2-3; 8 bases align to TRBD2. Per germline, CDR1 GTSNPN and CDR2 SVGIG (reference sequence). The CDR3 length is 15 residues. Germline trimming cut 5 bases from V and 0 bases from J; bases unmatched to any gene: 7. Here the CDR3 reads CAWWRGGTSTDTQYF. In DNA form, the CDR3 reads TGTGCCTGGTGGCGCGGGGGGACTAGCACAGATACGCAGTATTTT.

The table lists this clone with a few counts. The chain couples TRBV29-1 to TRBJ1-1; 7 bases line up with TRBD1. With V trimmed by 0 bases and J by 4 bases, 5 bases remained unmatched. CDR3 length: 14 residues. Germline CDR1 and CDR2: SQVTM and ANQGSEA. The CDR3 protein is CSVEEQGGTTEAFF. CDR3 coding DNA: TGCAGCGTTGAAGAGCAGGGGGGGACCACTGAAGCTTTCTTT.

This clone was counted a few times. The chain joins TRBV20-1 to TRBJ2-1, with D uncertain. The V and J ends lost 3 bases and 7 bases respectively, with 7 bases between them. CDR1 and CDR2 (germline): DFQATT, SNEGSKA (reference sequence). The CDR3 sequence is 11 residues long. The CDR3 nucleotides are TGCAGTGCTAGTAAGAGGAATGAGCAGTTCTTC. Encoded protein: CSASKRNEQFF.